The 9 T cell receptor beta chains listed next were all sequenced from one sample in a study of cytomegalovirus exposure and HLA in healthy donors. 13 Jbeta primers and 60 Vbeta primers were used for the PCR. Using immunoSEQ multiplex PCR, the repertoire was profiled, and TCRdb retains in-frame clones only, with some absent. The table shows approximately 140,000 clones, with roughly three quarters occurring only once. Sequences were obtained from PBMCs. The receptor source for this set is a woman in her forties or fifties in good health and CMV-seronegative.

On this clone: Germline and junction disagree at one end, which may indicate a read error. The chain links TRBV7-7 to TRBJ2-7, with 8 bases identical to TRBD1. Germline CDR1 is SSHAT and CDR2 is FNYEAQ (reference sequence). This CDR3 has 15 amino acids. CDR3 sequence reads: CASRDDRGRSYEQYF. The CDR3 DNA sequence: TGTGCTAGCAGAGATGACAGGGGAAGGTCCTACGAGCAGTACTTC.

The chain carries TRBV19 and TRBJ1-6, with 9 bases aligning to TRBD1. The CDR3 spans 13 residues. The trim removed 8 bases at V and 9 bases at J, leaving 5 bases unmatched. Per the germline V gene, CDR1 is LNHDA and CDR2 is SQIVND (reference sequence). This CDR3 reads CASSDRGISPLHF. CDR3 nucleotides: TGTGCCAGTTCGGACAGGGGTATTTCACCCCTCCACTTT.

This chain uses TRBV2 with TRBJ2-5; TRBD2 agrees at 8 bases. CDR3 length: 13 amino acids. Unmatched junction bases numbered 6, after V lost 7 bases and J lost 5 bases. The germline V gene encodes CDR1 SNHLY and CDR2 FYNNEI. The CDR3 DNA sequence: TGTGCCAGCAAGGGGGGCGGGGGGGAGACCCAGTACTTC. Translation gives CASKGGGGETQYF.

This clone has only a few counts. The chain joins TRBV15 to TRBJ2-1, with 7 bases fitting TRBD2. Germline values: CDR1 LNHNV, CDR2 YYDKDF (reference sequence). CDR3 length: 14 amino acids. Trimming cost V 6 bases and J 5 bases; bases outside gene matches: 7. The CDR3 sequence is CATRLERGHNEQFF. The CDR3 nucleotides are TGTGCCACCAGGCTCGAGCGGGGCCACAATGAGCAGTTCTTC.

The V call is TRBV7-9, the J call TRBJ1-2, with TRBD1 identical over 7 bases. Trimming took 1 base from V and 0 from J; bases not matched to a gene: 5. CDR1 and CDR2 (germline): SEHNR, FQNEAQ (reference sequence). The CDR3 totals 16 residues. The CDR3 sequence: CASSLEAGGTNYGYTF. CDR3 sequence (DNA): TGTGCCAGCAGCTTAGAGGCAGGGGGAACTAACTATGGCTACACCTTC.

The chain combines TRBV19 with TRBJ1-4, with 9 bases fitting TRBD1. CDR1 LNHDA and CDR2 SQIVND come from the germline V gene (reference sequence). J gave up 7 bases and V 6 bases, and 9 bases lay outside the gene matches. The CDR3 is made up of 15 amino acids. The CDR3: CASRPPGQGGEKLFF. DNA of the CDR3: TGTGCCAGTAGGCCACCGGGACAGGGAGGTGAAAAACTGTTTTTT.

The sample holds a few counts of this clone. The CDR3 bases are TGTGCCAGCAGCTTCTGGACAGGGAGAGGCTACACCTTC. This sequence encodes CASSFWTGRGYTF. The chain recombines TRBV5-4 with TRBJ1-2, with 8 bases fitting TRBD1. CDR3 length: 13 amino acids. The V gene end was trimmed by 2 bases and the J gene end by 8 bases; junction bases not matched to a gene: 5. The V gene's germline CDR1 is SGHNT and CDR2 YYREEE (reference sequence).

This rearrangement joins TRBV5-1 to TRBJ2-4, with 9 bases fitting TRBD2. The CDR3 length is 17 residues. From germline, CDR1 is SGHRS and CDR2 YFSETQ. J lost 1 base, V lost 4 bases, and 9 bases had no gene match. CDR3 sequence reads: CASSRLIAGVAKNIQYF. The CDR3 DNA reads TGCGCCAGCAGCCGCCTTATAGCGGGGGTGGCCAAAAACATTCAGTACTTC. Full variable domain (missing parts from reference TRBV5-1 and TRBJ2-4): KAGVTQTPRYLIKTRGQQVTLSCSPISGHRSVSWYQQTPGQGLQFLFEYFSETQRNKGNFPGRFSGRQFSNSRSEMNVSTLELGDSALYLCASSRLIAGVAKNIQYFGAGTRLSVL.

The chain employs TRBV2 and TRBJ1-5; a possible D gene is TRBD1 (5 bases). V lost 3 bases to trimming and J lost 0 bases, with 15 bases between them. Germline CDR1 is SNHLY and CDR2 is FYNNEI. The CDR3 covers 17 residues. This CDR3 is CASSEWRGGNSNQPQHF. The DNA of the CDR3 is TGTGCCAGCAGTGAGTGGAGGGGAGGGAATAGCAATCAGCCCCAGCATTTT.